This T cell receptor (beta chain) comes out of a study of neoadjuvant anti-PD-1 for oral cavity cancer. Time point indicated: after neoadjuvant nivolumab, at surgical resection. Blood cells were analyzed directly, without culture or expansion. The V and J ends lost 1 base and 8 bases respectively, with 12 bases between them. The CDR3 consists of 14 residues. Germline values: CDR1 SEHNR, CDR2 FQNEAQ (reference sequence). The protocol was immunoSEQ multiplex PCR, while the TCRdb copy is restricted to in-frame clones and leaves out a portion. This sample has 68,000 or so clones, with 85% found just once.

This sequence originates from a person aged 40-85 years with oral cavity squamous cell carcinoma. Sample: PBMCs, taken after nivolumab (anti-PD-1) treatment. The chain joins TRBV7-9 to TRBJ2-1, with TRBD1 as a possible D gene (6 bases). The CDR3 DNA is TGTGCCAGCAGCTTAGGATCACAGGGCTATGAGCAGTTCTTC. This encodes CASSLGSQGYEQFF.